These 24 T cell receptor beta chains share one sample of origin, sequenced in a study of cytomegalovirus exposure and HLA in healthy donors. Both 60 Vbeta primers and 13 Jbeta primers went into the PCR. Clones were read by immunoSEQ multiplex PCR, and TCRdb kept only the in-frame ones, dropping some. The sample includes roughly 120,000 clones, approximately 81% of them seen just once. Sequencing was done on a sample of PBMCs. These receptors were obtained from a man aged 18 to 30 in good health and CMV-seronegative.

This clone appeared once. V usage is TRBV28 and J usage is TRBJ2-7; 7 bases map to TRBD1. After removal of 9 bases from V and 0 bases from J, the junction contained 14 bases not matched to a gene. The germline V gene has CDR1 MDHEN and CDR2 SYDVKM. The CDR3 length is 16 residues. The CDR3 is CASFDLGQAGSYEQYF. The CDR3 DNA follows: TGTGCCAGTTTTGATCTCGGACAGGCGGGCTCCTACGAGCAGTACTTC.

This chain links TRBV7-3 with TRBJ2-1, with 7 bases lining up with TRBD2. V gave up 5 bases and J gave up 4 bases; unmatched junction bases: 8. Germline V CDR1 and CDR2: SGHTA, FQGTGA. The CDR3 is 15 amino acids. The CDR3 DNA reads as TGTGCCAGCAGCCAGCGACTAGCAGGGTACAATGAGCAGTTCTTC. Residues: CASSQRLAGYNEQFF. Filled out from reference TRBV7-3 and TRBJ2-1, the complete variable domain reads GAGVSQTPSNKVTEKGKYVELRCDPISGHTALYWYRQSLGQGPEFLIYFQGTGAADDSGLPNDRFFAVRPEGSVSTLKIQRTERGDSAVYLCASSQRLAGYNEQFFGPGTRLTVL.

The chain links TRBV18 to TRBJ2-1; D gene uncertain. The V gene's germline CDR1 is KGHSH and CDR2 LQKENI. V was pared by 5 bases and J by 8 bases, with 7 bases between. The CDR3 consists of 11 residues. Here the CDR3 DNA reads TGTGCCAGCTCAATATTCGATGAGCAGTTCTTC. Its protein product is CASSIFDEQFF.

The genes are TRBV6-1 and TRBJ2-2, with D possibly matching TRBD1 (6 bases). This CDR3 is 13 amino acids long. V was pared by 6 bases and J by 5 bases, with 10 bases between. CDR1 and CDR2 (germline): MNHNS, SASEGT. CDR3 region: CASRFTGTGELFF. The CDR3 bases are TGTGCCAGCAGATTTACAGGGACCGGGGAGCTGTTTTTT.

On this clone: Other DNA sequences of this sample code for an identical CDR3. J is TRBJ2-1 and V is TRBV5-1, with D uncertain. Trimming removed 0 bases from V and 1 base from J, with 5 bases in between. Germline-derived CDR1 and CDR2 are SGHRS and YFSETQ. The CDR3 contains 14 residues. In DNA, the CDR3 is TGCGCCAGCAGCTTGGACTCGTCCTACAATGAGCAGTTCTTC. This codes for CASSLDSSYNEQFF.

This rearrangement joins TRBV6-5 to TRBJ2-3; a possible D gene is TRBD2 (5 bases). Germline-derived CDR1 and CDR2 are MNHEY and SVGAGI. V lost 6 bases and J 10 bases, leaving 11 bases between the germline ends. The length of the CDR3 is 11 residues. The CDR3 nucleotides read TGTGCCAGCAGCCGGGGAGAATCGCAGTATTTT. Protein product: CASSRGESQYF.

The gene calls are TRBV7-9 and TRBJ1-1, with no clear D. V dropped 1 base and J dropped 8 bases, with 8 bases sitting between them. Germline V lookup: CDR1 SEHNR, CDR2 FQNEAQ (reference sequence). This CDR3 comprises 12 residues. CDR3 in amino acids: CASSLGVREAFF. Here the CDR3 DNA reads TGTGCCAGCAGCTTAGGGGTGAGGGAAGCTTTCTTT. The variable domain in full, with the rest retrieved from reference TRBV7-9 and TRBJ1-1, is DTGVSQNPRHKITKRGQNVTFRCDPISEHNRLYWYRQTLGQGPEFLTYFQNEAQLEKSRLLSDRFSAERPKGSFSTLEIQRTEQGDSAMYLCASSLGVREAFFGQGTRLTVV.

The chain couples TRBV19 to TRBJ2-4, with D maybe TRBD1 (5 bases). V dropped 5 bases and J dropped 0 bases, with 26 bases sitting between them. This CDR3 is 20 amino acids long. From germline, CDR1 is LNHDA and CDR2 SQIVND (reference sequence). The DNA of the CDR3 is TGTGCCAGTAGTCCGGACATTGGATTCGGACAACTTTTAGCCAAAAACATTCAGTACTTC. Protein: CASSPDIGFGQLLAKNIQYF.

The chain couples TRBV6-1 to TRBJ2-2; 10 nucleotides align to TRBD2. The CDR3 runs to 14 residues. J gave up 5 bases and V 11 bases, and 8 bases lay outside the gene matches. CDR1 is MNHNS and CDR2 is SASEGT in the germline V gene. CDR3 in DNA: TGTGCCGGCCGTAGCGGGAGGAATACCGGGGAGCTGTTTTTT. This gives the protein CAGRSGRNTGELFF.

The rearrangement joins TRBV6-5 to TRBJ2-3, with TRBD2 as a possible D gene (6 bases). V lost 10 bases and J lost 2, with 19 bases in between. Germline V gives CDR1 MNHEY, CDR2 SVGAGI. The CDR3 has 15 amino acids. Written as DNA, the CDR3 is TGTGCCATCCGAACAGAGGCGGGATCCACAGATACGCAGTATTTT. The encoded protein is CAIRTEAGSTDTQYF.

The chain carries TRBV2 and TRBJ1-4; D gene unclear. This CDR3 has 12 residues. The germline V and J ends were trimmed by 7 bases and 4 bases, with 7 bases remaining between them. The germline V gene has CDR1 SNHLY and CDR2 FYNNEI. Here the CDR3 reads CASKYSNEKLFF. DNA of the CDR3: TGTGCCAGCAAGTATAGTAATGAAAAACTGTTTTTT.

This clone was seen a handful of times. V is TRBV5-1 and J is TRBJ1-2; possible D gene TRBD1, 6 bases. The CDR3 is made up of 15 amino acids. CDR1 and CDR2 from the germline V gene are SGHRS and YFSETQ. Trimming removed 4 bases at V and 6 bases at J, with 19 bases between. The CDR3 is CASSPLRTEMDGYTF. DNA for the CDR3: TGCGCCAGCAGCCCCCTAAGGACAGAAATGGATGGCTACACCTTC.

This clone was recorded a few times. V usage is TRBV6-5 and J usage is TRBJ1-2, with 12 bases that match TRBD1. The germline V gene encodes CDR1 MNHEY and CDR2 SVGAGI. The V segment lost 5 bases and the J segment 4 bases; nucleotides outside the gene matches: 5. The CDR3 runs 15 residues. The CDR3 bases are TGTGCCAGCAGTGGGGACAGGGGGCGCGTCTATGGCTACACCTTC. It encodes CASSGDRGRVYGYTF.

CDR3 loop: CASRRQGETGELFF. The CDR3 region has the DNA TGTGCCAGCCGCAGACAGGGTGAAACCGGGGAGCTGTTTTTT. The chain couples TRBV2 to TRBJ2-2, with TRBD1 identical over 7 bases. The trim removed 8 bases at V and 5 bases at J, leaving 8 bases unmatched. Germline CDR1 SNHLY, CDR2 FYNNEI. The CDR3 has 14 amino acids.

The genes are TRBV30 and TRBJ1-4; 8 nucleotides line up with TRBD1. Germline V gene lookup returns CDR1 GTSNPN and CDR2 SVGIG (reference sequence). This CDR3 comprises 16 residues. V lost 2 bases to trimming and J lost 6 bases; unmatched junction nucleotides: 11. This CDR3 reads CAWSSARGRRDEKLFF. The CDR3 DNA sequence: TGTGCCTGGAGTTCAGCCAGGGGGCGAAGGGATGAAAAACTGTTTTTT.

The chain has TRBV28 and TRBJ2-1; 9 positions agree with TRBD2. CDR3 size: 17 residues. J lost 8 bases, V lost 5 bases, and 16 bases had no gene match. From germline, CDR1 is MDHEN and CDR2 SYDVKM. CDR3 loop: CASSRLVVAGVGDEQFF. In nucleotides, the CDR3 is TGTGCCAGCAGTCGCCTTGTGGTAGCGGGAGTGGGTGATGAGCAGTTCTTC.

The chain employs TRBV6-1 and TRBJ2-7, with 10 positions matching TRBD2. Germline-derived CDR1 and CDR2 are MNHNS and SASEGT. V lost 1 base and J lost 1; bases outside the gene matches: 10. CDR3 length: 18 amino acids. CDR3 region: CASSEDLAGAPRSYEQYF. The CDR3 coding sequence is TGTGCCAGCAGTGAAGATCTAGCGGGAGCCCCTAGGTCCTACGAGCAGTACTTC.

The chain uses TRBV6-1 and TRBJ2-1; TRBD2 is a possible D gene (6 bases). The germline V gene encodes CDR1 MNHNS and CDR2 SASEGT. This CDR3 has 15 amino acids. Trimming took 4 bases from V and 5 from J, leaving 15 bases between them. CDR3 protein: CASSVSREINNEQFF. The CDR3 nucleotides are TGTGCCAGCAGTGTCTCGCGGGAAATAAACAATGAGCAGTTCTTC.

This chain uses TRBV4-1 with TRBJ1-6; D not resolved. The germline V gene has CDR1 MGHRA and CDR2 YSYEKL. CDR3 size: 16 residues. With 0 bases removed from V and 7 bases from J, the gap between germline ends came to 13 bases. The CDR3 DNA reads as TGCGCCAGCAGCCAAGAGGAAGGGAGGCGGAATTCACCCCTCCACTTT. Its translation is CASSQEEGRRNSPLHF.

The V gene is TRBV27, the J gene TRBJ2-7, with unresolved D. This CDR3 has 11 residues. The germline CDR1 and CDR2 sequences are MNHEY and SMNVEV (reference sequence). V was pared by 3 bases and J by 3 bases, with 3 bases between. The DNA for the CDR3 is TGTGCCAGCAGTTTCAACTACGAGCAGTACTTC. Its translation is CASSFNYEQYF.

The V call is TRBV7-9, the J call TRBJ2-5; D remains ambiguous. Trimming pared 0 bases from V and 0 bases from J, leaving 14 bases between. CDR1 is SEHNR, CDR2 FQNEAQ, per germline (reference sequence). This CDR3 has 17 residues. CDR3 loop: CASSLAMLQKNQETQYF. The CDR3 DNA follows: TGTGCCAGCAGCTTAGCGATGTTACAGAAGAACCAAGAGACCCAGTACTTC.

This clone was seen once. The genes are TRBV20-1 and TRBJ1-1; D may be TRBD1 (5 bases). The V gene's germline CDR1 is DFQATT and CDR2 SNEGSKA (reference sequence). With 3 bases removed from V and 7 bases from J, the gap between germline ends came to 9 bases. The length of the CDR3 is 11 residues. CDR3 residues: CSASWQGEAFF. CDR3 DNA: TGCAGTGCTAGCTGGCAGGGTGAAGCTTTCTTT.

This sequence joins TRBV30 and TRBJ1-5; D might be TRBD1 (6 bases). The V gene's germline CDR1 is GTSNPN and CDR2 SVGIG (reference sequence). Between the trimmed V and J ends, which lost 4 bases and 6 bases, there was a span of 13 bases. This CDR3 comprises 13 residues. In DNA, the CDR3 is TGTGCCTGGAAGGGGGGGCGCGGTCAGCCCCAGCATTTT. This sequence encodes CAWKGGRGQPQHF.

This chain connects TRBV30 to TRBJ1-2; weak D call: TRBD1 (6 bases). V shed 3 bases and J shed 8 bases, with 16 bases lying between them. This CDR3 has 13 amino acids. CDR1 and CDR2 from the germline V gene are GTSNPN and SVGIG (reference sequence). The CDR3 is CAWRSGGAGGYTF. The CDR3 region has the DNA TGTGCCTGGAGATCGGGGGGGGCTGGAGGCTACACCTTC.